The next 15 T cell receptor beta chains were all read from a single sample in a study of T cells in localized non-small cell lung cancer. The assay was immunoSEQ multiplex PCR, and TCRdb's table has in-frame clones only and misses some. The repertoire has tens of thousands of clones, 80% to 95% of them found once; the top ten carry roughly 31%. The sequences come from peripheral blood, collected before any cancer treatment. All receptors derive from an older female donor with stage I lung adenocarcinoma.

The rearrangement uses TRBV7-9 and TRBJ2-3; maybe TRBD2 (6 bases). The CDR3 spans 14 residues. The ends were cut back, 7 bases at V and 0 bases at J, with 11 bases in the middle. Germline V gene sequence: CDR1 SEHNR, CDR2 FQNEAQ (reference sequence). Here the CDR3 reads CASMGGLSTDTQYF. The CDR3 DNA sequence: TGTGCCAGCATGGGAGGCCTTAGCACAGATACGCAGTATTTT.

J is TRBJ2-7 and V is TRBV7-9, with TRBD1 identical over 12 bases. Germline CDR1 is SEHNR and CDR2 is FQNEAQ (reference sequence). V gave up 5 bases and J gave up 2 bases; unmatched junction bases: 7. The CDR3 contains 16 residues. The CDR3 loop is CASSRGGTGGTYEQYF. CDR3 coding DNA: TGTGCCAGCAGCCGCGGAGGGACAGGGGGCACCTACGAGCAGTACTTC.

The J gene is TRBJ2-7, the V gene TRBV7-9; no reliable D call. CDR3 size: 14 residues. The V and J ends lost 3 bases and 0 bases respectively, with 9 bases between them. Germline V gives CDR1 SEHNR, CDR2 FQNEAQ (reference sequence). The CDR3 coding sequence is TGTGCCAGCAGCTTCAGTGCCAGCTCCTACGAGCAGTACTTC. Translating gives CASSFSASSYEQYF.

The gene calls are TRBV5-1 and TRBJ1-2, with D unresolved. V was clipped by 0 bases and J by 1 base, with 16 bases between them. The germline gives CDR1 SGHRS, CDR2 YFSETQ. This CDR3 has 17 amino acids. This CDR3 reads CASSLAGGDLINYGYTF. CDR3 nucleotide sequence: TGCGCCAGCAGCTTGGCCGGTGGGGATCTCATTAACTATGGCTACACCTTC.

The J gene is TRBJ1-4, the V gene TRBV6-1, with D possibly matching TRBD1 (6 bases). Per the germline V gene, CDR1 is MNHNS and CDR2 is SASEGT. This CDR3 has 14 amino acids. The V and J ends lost 7 bases and 3 bases respectively, with 12 bases between them. The CDR3 region is CASIPQGPNEKLFF. For the CDR3, the DNA is TGTGCCAGCATTCCACAGGGCCCTAATGAAAAACTGTTTTTT.

J is TRBJ1-1 and V is TRBV5-4; 11 bases line up with TRBD1. In germline, CDR1 is SGHNT, CDR2 YYREEE (reference sequence). The CDR3 runs to 13 residues. V trimming: 0 bases; J trimming: 10 bases; junction bases outside the gene matches: 2. DNA of the CDR3: TGTGCCAGCAGCTTGGAGGACAGGGGGCGAGCTTTCTTT. Translation gives CASSLEDRGRAFF.

J is TRBJ2-1 and V is TRBV11-2; unclear D gene. The CDR3 is made up of 15 amino acids. The germline gives CDR1 SGHAT, CDR2 FQNNGV. V dropped 6 bases and J dropped 1 base, with 13 bases sitting between them. For the CDR3, the DNA is TGTGCCAGCAGTTGGACGGCCCAATCCTACAATGAGCAGTTCTTC. Its protein is CASSWTAQSYNEQFF.

CDR3 residues: CASSYSPTGGSYEQYF. The DNA of the CDR3 is TGTGCCAGCAGTTACAGCCCCACAGGGGGCTCCTACGAGCAGTACTTC. The chain has TRBV6-5 and TRBJ2-7; 8 nucleotides match TRBD1. Unmatched junction bases numbered 6, after V lost 2 bases and J lost 0 bases. Germline V gives CDR1 MNHEY, CDR2 SVGAGI. CDR3 length: 16 amino acids.

The V gene is TRBV7-9, the J gene TRBJ1-1; no clear D. This CDR3 spans 14 amino acids. Germline V gives CDR1 SEHNR, CDR2 FQNEAQ (reference sequence). V was shortened by 2 bases and J by 1 base, with 8 bases between the two germline ends. The CDR3 DNA reads TGTGCCAGCAGCTTAAATTGGGGGAACACTGAAGCTTTCTTT. Translation: CASSLNWGNTEAFF. Full variable domain (rest looked up from reference TRBV7-9 and TRBJ1-1): DTGVSQNPRHKITKRGQNVTFRCDPISEHNRLYWYRQTLGQGPEFLTYFQNEAQLEKSRLLSDRFSAERPKGSFSTLEIQRTEQGDSAMYLCASSLNWGNTEAFFGQGTRLTVV.

The table lists this clone with a few counts. The V call is TRBV5-1, the J call TRBJ1-1, with TRBD1 identical over 8 bases. J gave up 1 base and V 5 bases, and 7 bases lay outside the gene matches. Germline V lookup: CDR1 SGHRS, CDR2 YFSETQ. The CDR3 has 15 amino acids. The CDR3 here is CASSNQGAGNTEAFF. For the CDR3, the DNA is TGCGCCAGCAGTAACCAGGGGGCAGGGAACACTGAAGCTTTCTTT.

The rearrangement joins TRBV9 to TRBJ1-3, with D uncertain. The CDR3 totals 12 residues. The V and J ends lost 4 bases and 4 bases respectively, with 6 bases between them. Germline CDR1 is SGDLS and CDR2 is YYNGEE. This chain's CDR3 is CASSSEGNTIYF. The CDR3 nucleotides read TGTGCCAGCAGCTCCGAGGGAAACACCATATATTTT.

The rearrangement uses TRBV30 and TRBJ2-3; D is ambiguous. Between the trimmed V and J ends, which lost 0 bases and 7 bases, there was a span of 8 bases. Germline V gene data show CDR1 as GTSNPN and CDR2 as SVGIG (reference sequence). The CDR3 loop spans 12 amino acids. The CDR3 loop reads CAWSVRVNTQYF. CDR3 bases: TGTGCCTGGAGTGTACGGGTAAATACGCAGTATTTT.

The rearrangement joins TRBV30 to TRBJ1-3, with 7 bases fitting TRBD1. This CDR3 has 15 amino acids. V shed 3 bases and J 7 bases; nucleotides not matched to a gene: 12. CDR1 is GTSNPN and CDR2 is SVGIG in the germline V gene (reference sequence). The CDR3 is CAWSRDRAPGNTIYF. In DNA, the CDR3 is TGTGCCTGGAGCCGAGACAGGGCGCCAGGGAACACCATATATTTT.

This chain's CDR3 is CASSLFVGAQETQYF. The CDR3 region has the DNA TGCGCCAGCAGCTTGTTCGTGGGGGCCCAAGAGACCCAGTACTTC. The chain couples TRBV5-1 to TRBJ2-5; D might be TRBD1 (6 bases). Trimming left V 1 base short and J 1 base short, with 11 bases between. This CDR3 spans 15 amino acids. CDR1 and CDR2 (germline): SGHRS, YFSETQ.

The rearrangement uses TRBV7-3 and TRBJ2-6; unclear D gene. Germline CDR1 is SGHTA and CDR2 is FQGTGA. The CDR3 runs 15 residues. The V and J ends lost 2 bases and 0 bases respectively, with 5 bases between them. The CDR3 bases are TGTGCCAGCAGCTTATCTCCCTCTGGGGCCAACGTCCTGACTTTC. It yields the protein CASSLSPSGANVLTF.